The source of this T cell receptor (beta chain) is a study of CD8 T cells in Susac syndrome. The study used healthy donors as controls matched for age and sex. This clonotype appeared once. Roughly 0.45 to 1 ug RNA was reverse transcribed with random hexamers. TCRdb called the immunoSEQ multiplex PCR reads again in MiXCR, with one record for every CDR3 protein. Of 150,000 to 200,000 distinct CDR3 sequences listed, over 85% are singletons. Germline assignment: CDR1 MDHEN and CDR2 SYDVKM. V shed 7 bases and J 3 bases; nucleotides not matched to a gene: 6. The CDR3 sequence is 14 residues long. The sequence came from a human donor in good health. The chain couples TRBV28 to TRBJ1-1; 9 bases align to TRBD1. The sample consisted of CD4+ T cells from PBMCs. CDR3 in DNA: TGTGCCAGCAACACAGGGGGCAGGGACACTGAAGCTTTCTTT. It translates to CASNTGGRDTEAFF.